This record covers a single T cell receptor (beta chain). Only a few counts were recorded for this clone. There is no known antigen for this receptor. Base qualities are not at hand, and no much larger clone is one base apart. The data were taken from a study of blood T cell repertoires in COVID-19 (TCRdb year 2020). A note on the overall study: The collaborator samples originated in the United States, Italy and Spain and spanned the acute and convalescent phases of COVID-19. The material from the prospective study consisted of cDNA or gDNA derived from T cells, B-cell-depleted T cells, or PBMCs. The dataset comprised deeply sampled blood TCRbeta repertoires from subjects exposed to, actively infected with, or recovered from COVID-19. The repertoires were made available in a free public database intended to serve as a resource for research on the immune response to SARS-CoV-2. The samples were drawn from the first 160 participants of the ongoing ImmuneRACE study and from roughly 1,300 subjects provided by 6 global collaborators. A de-identified subject ID, COVID-19 status, age in years and sex were almost always included in the sample metadata. Where available, HLA class I and class II types were taken from metadata supplied by the sample provider and were not determined by assay-based typing. On the study overall, not on this receptor specifically: How much clinical and demographic metadata was included differed by source and by participant, and the metadata was provided uncurated.

At one collaborating source in Seattle, patients were enrolled during active infection and were followed longitudinally through the course of disease. Collaborating institutions collected whole blood in K2EDTA tubes following their own protocols. For TCRbeta analysis, collaborators shipped samples as frozen whole blood, isolated PBMCs, or DNA extracted from either of those sample types. CDR1 is given as DFQATT and CDR2 as SNEGSKA, both from the germline V gene (reference sequence). From the cysteine through the phenylalanine, the CDR3 covers 10 amino acids. Just CDR3 DNA is preserved here, 30 bases in frame from base 1. Cut back by 6 bases and 1 base, the V and J ends lie 3 bases apart. The immunoSEQ Assay, a bias-controlled multiplex PCR, was used to amplify TCRbeta CDR3 regions from genomic DNA. Under the source paper's analysis protocol: The number of nucleated cells in each sample was estimated from the amplification of reference gene primers within the assay. To quantify the absolute abundance of each unique TCRbeta CDR3 rearrangement, sequence reads were collapsed and filtered. Productive Simpson clonality was computed per sample as the square root of Simpson's diversity index over productive rearrangements. The table comes from immuneACCESS by way of TCRdb, which keeps in-frame sequences with V and J called. Part of the clones is missing from these tables; in studies checked, under half for an unresolved V gene and the rest for unknown reasons. V and J calls and clone size are as listed in that table; D and trimming were resolved from the DNA. The sample table shows 150,000 to 200,000 clones, and approximately 81% are seen once. The ten largest clones take up about 14% of the sample.

The sequence was obtained from a woman in her 70s with COVID-19, enrolled during active disease. Sequencing was performed on peripheral blood. The sequence joins TRBV20-1 to TRBJ1-1, with the D gene uncertain. The CDR3 protein: CSAQNTEAFF. The DNA sequence is TGCAGTGCACAGAACACTGAAGCTTTCTTT.